Following are 21 T cell receptor beta chains from one sample sequenced in a study of T cell changes during pregnancy in multiple sclerosis. Repertoires were generated with immunoSEQ multiplex PCR, while TCRdb's copy carries only in-frame clones and drops some. The repertoire holds some 97,000 clones, around 93% seen once, with approximately 0.97% in the top ten. The sample here was peripheral blood, taken before pregnancy. Receptors were obtained from a female donor with multiple sclerosis, enrolled in a pregnancy study.

The V and J genes are TRBV30 and TRBJ2-5; 7 nucleotides agree with TRBD1. The V segment lost 2 bases and the J segment 0 bases; nucleotides outside the gene matches: 6. From germline, CDR1 is GTSNPN and CDR2 SVGIG (reference sequence). The length of the CDR3 is 15 residues. The CDR3 loop is CAWSTRDSYQETQYF. As DNA, the CDR3 is TGTGCCTGGAGTACCCGGGACAGCTACCAAGAGACCCAGTACTTC.

The V and J genes are TRBV7-8 and TRBJ1-2, with TRBD1 matching 7 bases. The CDR3 spans 12 residues. The V segment lost 6 bases and the J segment 5 bases; nucleotides outside the gene matches: 3. Germline-derived CDR1 and CDR2 are SGHVS and FQNEAQ. CDR3 sequence reads: CASSHRGYGYTF. The CDR3 DNA follows: TGTGCCAGCAGTCACAGGGGATATGGCTACACCTTC.

V gene TRBV7-8 combines with J gene TRBJ1-1; no clear D. Germline V lookup: CDR1 SGHVS, CDR2 FQNEAQ. This CDR3 is built from 12 residues. The V and J ends lost 5 bases and 12 bases respectively, with 16 bases between them. CDR3 in amino acids: CASSPSPTVTFF. The DNA of the CDR3 is TGTGCCAGCAGCCCAAGCCCAACAGTGACTTTCTTT.

The chain combines TRBV5-1 with TRBJ2-3; tentatively, D is TRBD1 (6 bases). Germline V gene data show CDR1 as SGHRS and CDR2 as YFSETQ. Trimming pared 0 bases from V and 3 bases from J, leaving 14 bases between. The CDR3 runs 16 residues. CDR3 in amino acids: CASSLVPQGETDTQYF. The CDR3 bases are TGCGCCAGCAGCTTGGTCCCACAGGGCGAGACAGATACGCAGTATTTT.

This clone has a handful of counts. This sequence joins TRBV6-1 and TRBJ1-4; no firm D call. This CDR3 region has 16 residues. Germline V gene data show CDR1 as MNHNS and CDR2 as SASEGT. V was clipped by 0 bases and J by 0 bases, with 8 bases between them. CDR3 amino acids: CASSEAGVATNEKLFF. Written as DNA, the CDR3 is TGTGCCAGCAGTGAAGCAGGAGTTGCAACTAATGAAAAACTGTTTTTT.

This clone was seen once. The rearrangement joins TRBV6-5 to TRBJ1-1; D gene unclear. CDR3 length: 13 amino acids. Trimming removed 2 bases at V and 6 bases at J, with 10 bases between. The germline gives CDR1 MNHEY, CDR2 SVGAGI. DNA for the CDR3: TGTGCCAGCAGTTACGATTCCGGGTCTGAAGCTTTCTTT. This sequence encodes CASSYDSGSEAFF.

The chain recombines TRBV2 with TRBJ2-3, with 9 nucleotides matching TRBD2. Germline loops: CDR1 SNHLY, CDR2 FYNNEI. The junction had 8 bases not matched to a gene; V was cut back by 7 bases and J by 6 bases. CDR3 length equals 14 residues. The CDR3, as DNA: TGTGCCAGCAAGGGGCGGGAGGGCCCTGATACGCAGTATTTT. Its translation is CASKGREGPDTQYF.

There are a few counts of this clone. The rearrangement uses TRBV7-8 and TRBJ2-7; possibly TRBD1 for D (6 bases). V lost 7 bases and J 1 base, leaving 14 bases between the germline ends. CDR1 and CDR2 (germline): SGHVS, FQNEAQ. This CDR3 contains 14 residues. CDR3 amino acids: CASTKGVGSYEQYF. The CDR3 DNA sequence: TGTGCCAGCACCAAGGGGGTGGGGTCCTACGAGCAGTACTTC.

As to this clone: The identical CDR3 is also encoded by other nucleotide sequences in the sample. V and J are TRBV28 and TRBJ1-5, with 7 bases that match TRBD1. This CDR3 contains 12 residues. V shed 4 bases and J 9 bases; nucleotides not matched to a gene: 3. CDR1 and CDR2 from the germline V gene are MDHEN and SYDVKM. The DNA for the CDR3 is TGTGCCAGCAGTTCGACAGGGAGGCCCCAGCATTTT. Protein sequence: CASSSTGRPQHF.

The chain links TRBV5-1 to TRBJ2-1; 12 positions match TRBD2. The length of the CDR3 is 16 residues. V was pared by 0 bases and J by 4 bases, with 2 bases of the junction left unmatched. Looked up from germline, CDR1 is SGHRS and CDR2 is YFSETQ. CDR3 in amino acids: CASSLGGLAGYNEQFF. CDR3 sequence (DNA): TGCGCCAGCAGCTTGGGAGGACTAGCGGGGTACAATGAGCAGTTCTTC. Filled out from reference TRBV5-1 and TRBJ2-1, the complete variable domain reads KAGVTQTPRYLIKTRGQQVTLSCSPISGHRSVSWYQQTPGQGLQFLFEYFSETQRNKGNFPGRFSGRQFSNSRSEMNVSTLELGDSALYLCASSLGGLAGYNEQFFGPGTRLTVL.

The genes are TRBV7-7 and TRBJ2-7; D possibly corresponds to TRBD2 (6 bases). The germline V and J ends were trimmed by 2 bases and 6 bases, with 14 bases remaining between them. CDR3 length equals 14 residues. In germline, CDR1 is SSHAT, CDR2 FNYEAQ (reference sequence). The CDR3 region has the DNA TGTGCCAGCAGCTTATTGGCCAGCGGGTCCGAGCAGTACTTC. Translated: CASSLLASGSEQYF. Full variable domain (missing parts from reference TRBV7-7 and TRBJ2-7): GAGVSQSPRYKVTKRGQDVTLRCDPISSHATLYWYQQALGQGPEFLTYFNYEAQPDKSGLPSDRFSAERPEGSISTLTIQRTEQRDSAMYRCASSLLASGSEQYFGPGTRLTVT.

V gene TRBV5-6 combines with J gene TRBJ2-1, with D perhaps matching TRBD2 (6 bases). CDR3 length: 15 residues. Trimming cost V 4 bases and J 2 bases, with 13 bases left between them. CDR1 SGHDT and CDR2 YYEEEE come from the germline V gene. CDR3 sequence: CASSRLSSAYNEQFF. CDR3 DNA sequence: TGTGCCAGCAGCCGGCTGTCTAGCGCCTACAATGAGCAGTTCTTC.

This chain connects TRBV7-2 to TRBJ1-2; D possibly corresponds to TRBD1 (5 bases). The CDR3 extends over 17 amino acids. From germline, CDR1 is SGHTA and CDR2 FQGNSA. Trimming took 2 bases from V and 8 from J, leaving 24 bases between them. CDR3 protein: CASSLFGLDSLFRGYTF. In DNA form, the CDR3 reads TGTGCCAGCAGCTTATTCGGTCTCGACAGTTTATTTCGAGGCTACACCTTC. Combining the CDR3 with reference TRBV7-2 and TRBJ1-2 gives the whole variable domain GAGVSQSPSNKVTEKGKDVELRCDPISGHTALYWYRQSLGQGLEFLIYFQGNSAPDKSGLPSDRFSAERTGGSVSTLTIQRTQQEDSAVYLCASSLFGLDSLFRGYTFGSGTRLTVV.

This clone has a single count. The chain employs TRBV6-5 and TRBJ1-5; TRBD1 aligns across 8 bases. Germline CDR1 and CDR2: MNHEY and SVGAGI. Trimming removed 6 bases from V and 7 bases from J; junction bases left unmatched: 8. The CDR3 spans 14 residues. CDR3 sequence reads: CASRSSGGGQPQHF. DNA for the CDR3: TGTGCCAGCAGGTCTTCAGGGGGCGGCCAGCCCCAGCATTTT.

The J gene is TRBJ2-3, the V gene TRBV6-1; no firm D call. The CDR3 is 13 residues long. The V end was cut by 6 bases, the J end by 3 bases, with 10 bases between. Looked up from germline, CDR1 is MNHNS and CDR2 is SASEGT. The CDR3 loop is CASSAFRTDTQYF. The CDR3 DNA reads TGTGCCAGCAGCGCATTTCGGACAGATACGCAGTATTTT.

This chain uses TRBV29-1 with TRBJ2-1, with D perhaps matching TRBD2 (7 bases). The V end lost 4 bases, the J end lost 4 bases, and 23 bases lay between the germline ends. Germline values: CDR1 SQVTM, CDR2 ANQGSEA. The CDR3 spans 17 residues. The CDR3, as DNA: TGCAGCGTTGTCGGTAAGGGGGAGGGAAAGGCGTACAATGAGCAGTTCTTC. Its protein product is CSVVGKGEGKAYNEQFF.

This chain joins TRBV29-1 and TRBJ2-1; TRBD2 matches 9 bases. Per germline, CDR1 SQVTM and CDR2 ANQGSEA. The V gene end was trimmed by 4 bases and the J gene end by 9 bases; junction bases not matched to a gene: 7. CDR3 size: 13 residues. The DNA of the CDR3 is TGCAGCGTTGGTAGCGGGAGCCTCGCTGAGCAGTTCTTC. It specifies CSVGSGSLAEQFF.

The chain links TRBV5-1 to TRBJ2-7; 11 bases align to TRBD1. V lost 4 bases, J lost 5 bases, and 5 bases stayed unmatched. There are 14 residues in the CDR3. Germline CDR1 is SGHRS and CDR2 is YFSETQ. This CDR3 reads CASSPRTGGNEQYF. The CDR3 region has the DNA TGCGCCAGCAGCCCCAGGACAGGGGGCAACGAGCAGTACTTC.

The rearrangement joins TRBV5-1 to TRBJ2-1, with 9 bases fitting TRBD2. The CDR3 consists of 14 residues. Germline-derived CDR1 and CDR2 are SGHRS and YFSETQ. The trim removed 0 bases at V and 7 bases at J, leaving 2 bases unmatched. The CDR3 is CASSLAAGGNEQFF. The CDR3 nucleotides read TGCGCCAGCAGCTTGGCGGCGGGAGGGAATGAGCAGTTCTTC.

The genes are TRBV27 and TRBJ2-1; 8 bases agree with TRBD2. Per the germline V gene, CDR1 is MNHEY and CDR2 is SMNVEV (reference sequence). The CDR3 contains 16 residues. V gave up 6 bases and J gave up 0 bases; unmatched junction bases: 7. The CDR3 sequence: CASRSPLADSYNEQFF. The CDR3 DNA is TGTGCCAGCAGGTCCCCACTAGCGGACTCCTACAATGAGCAGTTCTTC.

This clone was seen only once. The chain recombines TRBV29-1 with TRBJ2-1; 10 bases line up with TRBD2. Looked up from germline, CDR1 is SQVTM and CDR2 is ANQGSEA. This CDR3 has 12 residues. V was pared by 7 bases and J by 8 bases, with 5 bases of the junction left unmatched. The CDR3: CSAPGTSDEQFF. CDR3 bases: TGCAGCGCGCCAGGGACTAGCGATGAGCAGTTCTTC.